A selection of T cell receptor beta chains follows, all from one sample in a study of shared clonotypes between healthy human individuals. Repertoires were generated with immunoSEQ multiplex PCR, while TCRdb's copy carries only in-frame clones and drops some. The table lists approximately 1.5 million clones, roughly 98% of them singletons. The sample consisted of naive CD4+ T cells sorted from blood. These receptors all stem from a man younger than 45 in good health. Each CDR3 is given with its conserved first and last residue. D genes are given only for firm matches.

CASSLVGGQPQHF,-,13,TRBV6-6
CASSLVVTSSYEQYF,-,15,TRBV5-5
CASSVGQTYEQFF,-,13,TRBV9
CASAGQPNYGYTF,-,13,TRBV6-1
CSVTRGSSYNEQFF,-,14,TRBV29-1
CASSDSYEQYF,-,11,TRBV25-1
CAWSVMWNTEAFF,-,13,TRBV30
CASSTKQGAVNQPQHF,TRBD1,16,TRBV27
CASSPRTGATDTQYF,-,15,TRBV18
CSVGGVSSYEQYF,TRBD2,13,TRBV29-1
CASSGNSQGNYGYTF,-,15,TRBV25-1
CASSYSKGEAFF,-,12,TRBV6-5
CASTGTMDEKLFF,-,13,TRBV28
CASSLGGTRSYNEQFF,-,16,TRBV5-4
CASRLVGAGAHNYGYTF,-,17,TRBV12-2